This T cell receptor (beta chain) appears in the sequencing data of a study of technical replicates of blood from a few donors. Here immunoSEQ multiplex PCR was the method, and the copy in TCRdb shows in-frame clones only, minus some. The table shows about 75,000 clones, with approximately 93% occurring only once. The germline V gene encodes CDR1 SGHDT and CDR2 YYEEEE. The CDR3 loop spans 14 amino acids. The ends lost 3 bases at V and 5 bases at J; junction bases unmatched: 7. V gene TRBV5-6 combines with J gene TRBJ2-5, with 7 bases identical to TRBD2. The specimen was PBMCs. The TCR originated in a human donor in good health. Some clones in this sample may be carry-over from other donors' samples. As DNA, the CDR3 is TGTGCCAGCAGCTCCCGCGACGGGGGGGAGACCCAGTACTTC. The encoded protein is CASSSRDGGETQYF.